This T cell receptor beta chain is from a study of identical twins. This CDR3 has 15 residues. V gave up 6 bases and J gave up 7 bases; unmatched junction bases: 12. The V gene's germline CDR1 is MDHEN and CDR2 SYDVKM. TCRdb itself ran the 5' RACE reads through MiXCR, one entry per CDR3 protein. The sample carries some 1,700,000 distinct CDR3 sequences, about 32% recorded once. The source of this sequence is a newborn girl in good health. The J gene is TRBJ2-7, the V gene TRBV28; 10 bases line up with TRBD2. Sequenced material: cord blood. The CDR3 DNA is TGTGCCAGCAGCCTAGCGGGAGAAGGCGACAATGAGCAGTACTTC. It yields the protein CASSLAGEGDNEQYF.